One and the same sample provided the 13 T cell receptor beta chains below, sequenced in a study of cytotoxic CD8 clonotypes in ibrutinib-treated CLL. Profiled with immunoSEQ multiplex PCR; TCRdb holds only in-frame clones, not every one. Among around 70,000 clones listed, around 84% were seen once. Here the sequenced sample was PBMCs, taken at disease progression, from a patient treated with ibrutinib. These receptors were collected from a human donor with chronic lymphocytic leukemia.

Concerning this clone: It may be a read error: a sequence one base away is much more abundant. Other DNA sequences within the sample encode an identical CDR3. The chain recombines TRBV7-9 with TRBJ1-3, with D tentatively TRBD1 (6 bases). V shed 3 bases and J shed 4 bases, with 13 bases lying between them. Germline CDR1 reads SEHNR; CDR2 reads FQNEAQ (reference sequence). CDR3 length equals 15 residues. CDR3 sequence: CASSFGWGGGNTIYF. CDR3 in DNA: TGTGCCAGCAGCTTTGGGTGGGGGGGCGGAAACACCATATATTTT.

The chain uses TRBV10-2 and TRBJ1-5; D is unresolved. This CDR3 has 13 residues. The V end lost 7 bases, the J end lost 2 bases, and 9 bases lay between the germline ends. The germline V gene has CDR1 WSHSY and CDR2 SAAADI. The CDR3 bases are TGCGCCAGCACTGATCTGCGCAATCAGCCCCAGCATTTT. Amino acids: CASTDLRNQPQHF.

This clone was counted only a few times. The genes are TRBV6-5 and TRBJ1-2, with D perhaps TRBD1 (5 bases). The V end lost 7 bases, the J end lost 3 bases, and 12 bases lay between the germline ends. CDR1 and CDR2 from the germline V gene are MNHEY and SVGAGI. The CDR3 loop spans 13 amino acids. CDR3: CASMGWGDYGYTF. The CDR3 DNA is TGTGCCAGCATGGGGTGGGGGGACTATGGCTACACCTTC.

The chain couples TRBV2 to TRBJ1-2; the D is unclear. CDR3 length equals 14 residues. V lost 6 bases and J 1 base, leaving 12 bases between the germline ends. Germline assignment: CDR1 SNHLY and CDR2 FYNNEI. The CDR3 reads CASSRGWGNYGYTF. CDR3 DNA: TGTGCCAGCAGCCGAGGGTGGGGTAACTATGGCTACACCTTC. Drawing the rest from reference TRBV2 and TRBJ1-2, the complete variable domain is EPEVTQTPSHQVTQMGQEVILRCVPISNHLYFYWYRQILGQKVEFLVSFYNNEISEKSEIFDDQFSVERPDGSNFTLKIRSTKLEDSAMYFCASSRGWGNYGYTFGSGTRLTVV.

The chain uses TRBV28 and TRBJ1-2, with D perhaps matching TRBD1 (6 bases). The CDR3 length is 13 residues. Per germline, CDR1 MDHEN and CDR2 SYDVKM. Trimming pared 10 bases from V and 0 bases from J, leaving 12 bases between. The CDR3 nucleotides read TGTGCCACCACCTACAGGGCTAACTATGGCTACACCTTC. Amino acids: CATTYRANYGYTF.

CDR3 nucleotides: TGTGCCAGCAGCCAATCTTCACAGGCCATGGGTGGCTACACCTTC. Translating gives CASSQSSQAMGGYTF. This sequence joins TRBV16 and TRBJ1-2, with D perhaps matching TRBD1 (5 bases). This CDR3 spans 15 amino acids. CDR1 and CDR2 (germline): KGHSY, FQNENV. The V and J ends lost 0 bases and 7 bases respectively, with 15 bases between them.

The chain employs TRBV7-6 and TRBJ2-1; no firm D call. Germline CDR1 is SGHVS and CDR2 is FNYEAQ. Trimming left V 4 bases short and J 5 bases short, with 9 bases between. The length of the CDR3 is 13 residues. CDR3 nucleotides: TGTGCCAGCAGCTCCACCGACAACAATGAGCAGTTCTTC. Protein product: CASSSTDNNEQFF.

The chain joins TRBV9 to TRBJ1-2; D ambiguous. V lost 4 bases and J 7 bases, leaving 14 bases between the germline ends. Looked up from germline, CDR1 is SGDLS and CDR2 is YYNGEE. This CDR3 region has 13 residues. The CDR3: CASSPSRLGGYTF. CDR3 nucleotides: TGTGCCAGCAGCCCTAGCCGGTTGGGTGGCTACACCTTC. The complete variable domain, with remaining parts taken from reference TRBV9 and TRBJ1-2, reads DSGVTQTPKHLITATGQRVTLRCSPRSGDLSVYWYQQSLDQGLQFLIQYYNGEERAKGNILERFSAQQFPDLHSELNLSSLELGDSALYFCASSPSRLGGYTFGSGTRLTVV.

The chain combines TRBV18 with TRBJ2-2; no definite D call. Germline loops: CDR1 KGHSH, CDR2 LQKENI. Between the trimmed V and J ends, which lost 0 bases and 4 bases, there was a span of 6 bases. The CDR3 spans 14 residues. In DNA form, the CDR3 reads TGTGCCAGCTCACCACCCACCCCCACCGGGGAGCTGTTTTTT. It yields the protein CASSPPTPTGELFF.

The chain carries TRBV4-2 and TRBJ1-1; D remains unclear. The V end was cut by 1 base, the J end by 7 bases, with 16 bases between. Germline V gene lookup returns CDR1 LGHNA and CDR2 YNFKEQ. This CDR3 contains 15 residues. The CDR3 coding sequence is TGTGCCAGCAGCCAAGGGCCAACTGACCCCGGTGAAGCTTTCTTT. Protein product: CASSQGPTDPGEAFF.

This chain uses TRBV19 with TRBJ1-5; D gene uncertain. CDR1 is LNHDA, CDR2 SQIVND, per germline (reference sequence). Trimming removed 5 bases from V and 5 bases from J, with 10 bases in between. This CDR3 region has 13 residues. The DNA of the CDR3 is TGTGCCAGTAGTGTGGGGTTCGATCAGCCCCAGCATTTT. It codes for CASSVGFDQPQHF.

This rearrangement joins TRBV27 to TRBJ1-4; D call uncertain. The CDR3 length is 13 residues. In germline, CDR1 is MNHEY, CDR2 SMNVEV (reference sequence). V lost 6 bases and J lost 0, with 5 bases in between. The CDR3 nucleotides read TGTGCCAGCAGACTTGCAACTAATGAAAAACTGTTTTTT. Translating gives CASRLATNEKLFF.

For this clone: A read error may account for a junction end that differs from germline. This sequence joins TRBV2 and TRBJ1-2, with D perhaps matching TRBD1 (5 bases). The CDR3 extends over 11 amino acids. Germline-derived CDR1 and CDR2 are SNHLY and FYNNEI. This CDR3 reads CASSIGAGLHF. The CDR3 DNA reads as TGTGCCAGCAGTATCGGGGCAGGGCTTCACTTC.